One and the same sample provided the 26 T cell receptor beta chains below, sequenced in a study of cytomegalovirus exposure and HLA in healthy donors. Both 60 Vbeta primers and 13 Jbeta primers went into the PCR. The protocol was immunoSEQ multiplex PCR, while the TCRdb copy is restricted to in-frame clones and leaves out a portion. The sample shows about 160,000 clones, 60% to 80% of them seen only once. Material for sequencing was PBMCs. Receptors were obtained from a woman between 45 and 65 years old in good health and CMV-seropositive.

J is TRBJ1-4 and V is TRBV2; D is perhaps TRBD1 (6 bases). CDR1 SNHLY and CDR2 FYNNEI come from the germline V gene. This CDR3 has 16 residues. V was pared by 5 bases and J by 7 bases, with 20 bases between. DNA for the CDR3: TGTGCCAGCAGTATTGACAGGACAGCGTCAAGTGAAAAACTGTTTTTT. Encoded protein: CASSIDRTASSEKLFF.

The CDR3 DNA sequence: TGCAGTGCTATGTCGCTGGGCGGCTACACCTTC. It is translated as CSAMSLGGYTF. This rearrangement joins TRBV20-1 to TRBJ1-2; D remains unclear. The CDR3 sequence is 11 residues long. Germline V gives CDR1 DFQATT, CDR2 SNEGSKA (reference sequence). With 4 bases removed from V and 8 bases from J, the gap between germline ends came to 11 bases.

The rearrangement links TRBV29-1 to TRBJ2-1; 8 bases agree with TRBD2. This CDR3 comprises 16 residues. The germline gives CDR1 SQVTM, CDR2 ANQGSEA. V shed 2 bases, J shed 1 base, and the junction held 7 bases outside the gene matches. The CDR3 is CSVEFEGTRSYNEQFF. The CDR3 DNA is TGCAGCGTTGAATTTGAGGGGACTAGGTCCTACAATGAGCAGTTCTTC.

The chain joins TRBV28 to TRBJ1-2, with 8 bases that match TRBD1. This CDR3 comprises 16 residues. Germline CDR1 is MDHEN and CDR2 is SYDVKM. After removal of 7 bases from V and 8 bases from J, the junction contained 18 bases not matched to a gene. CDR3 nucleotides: TGTGCCAGCACAGCAGTGGGGCAGGGGGCGTTATGGGGCTACACCTTC. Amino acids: CASTAVGQGALWGYTF.

CDR3 region: CASSEITRRETQYF. For the CDR3, the DNA is TGTGCCAGCAGTGAAATTACTAGGCGTGAGACCCAGTACTTC. The V call is TRBV28, the J call TRBJ2-5; a possible D gene is TRBD2 (5 bases). Germline-derived CDR1 and CDR2 are MDHEN and SYDVKM. This CDR3 is built from 14 residues. V was cut by 5 bases and J by 5 bases, with 15 bases left in between. Together with reference TRBV28 and TRBJ2-5, the CDR3 gives the full variable domain: DVKVTQSSRYLVKRTGEKVFLECVQDMDHENMFWYRQDPGLGLRLIYFSYDVKMKEKGDIPEGYSVSREKKERFSLILESASTNQTSMYLCASSEITRRETQYFGPGTRLLVL.

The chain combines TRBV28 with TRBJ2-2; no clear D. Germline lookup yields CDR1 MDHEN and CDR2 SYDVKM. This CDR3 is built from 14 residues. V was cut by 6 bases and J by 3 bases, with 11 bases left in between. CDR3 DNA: TGTGCCAGCAGCCGCAACACCTACACCGGGGAGCTGTTTTTT. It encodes CASSRNTYTGELFF. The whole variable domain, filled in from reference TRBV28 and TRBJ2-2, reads DVKVTQSSRYLVKRTGEKVFLECVQDMDHENMFWYRQDPGLGLRLIYFSYDVKMKEKGDIPEGYSVSREKKERFSLILESASTNQTSMYLCASSRNTYTGELFFGEGSRLTVL.

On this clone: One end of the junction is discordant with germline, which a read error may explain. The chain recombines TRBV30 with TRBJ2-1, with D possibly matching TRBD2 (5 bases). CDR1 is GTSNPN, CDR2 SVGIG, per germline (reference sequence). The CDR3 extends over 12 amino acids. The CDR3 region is CAWSETKSPQVF. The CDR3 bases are TGTGCCTGGAGTGAGACTAAAAGTCCCCAGGTCTTC.

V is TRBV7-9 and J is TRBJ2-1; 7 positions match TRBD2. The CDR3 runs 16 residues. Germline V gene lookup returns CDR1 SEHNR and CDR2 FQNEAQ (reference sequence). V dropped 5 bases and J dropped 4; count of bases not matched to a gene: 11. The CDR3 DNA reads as TGTGCCAGCAGCACTGTGGGACTATCTTTTTACAATGAGCAGTTCTTC. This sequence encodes CASSTVGLSFYNEQFF.

CDR3 in DNA: TGTGCCAGTAGGACACCGGCCGGGGCCCAGCATTTT. This gives the protein CASRTPAGAQHF. V is TRBV19 and J is TRBJ1-5; D not resolved. Germline CDR1 reads LNHDA; CDR2 reads SQIVND (reference sequence). V lost 6 bases and J 11 bases, leaving 14 bases between the germline ends. This CDR3 contains 12 residues.

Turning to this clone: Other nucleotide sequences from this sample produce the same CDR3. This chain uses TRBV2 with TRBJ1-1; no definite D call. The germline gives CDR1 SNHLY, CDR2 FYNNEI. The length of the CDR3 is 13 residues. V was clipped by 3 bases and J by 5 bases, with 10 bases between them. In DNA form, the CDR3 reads TGTGCCAGCAGTGATCGGGGATTGACTGAAGCTTTCTTT. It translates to CASSDRGLTEAFF.

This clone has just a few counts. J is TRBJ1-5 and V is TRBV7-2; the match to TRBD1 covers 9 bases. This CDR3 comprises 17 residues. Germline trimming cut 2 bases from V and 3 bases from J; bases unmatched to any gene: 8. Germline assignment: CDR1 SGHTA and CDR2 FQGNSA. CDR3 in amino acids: CASSLPGQGTVNQPQHF. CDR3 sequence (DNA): TGTGCCAGCAGCTTACCCGGACAGGGGACGGTCAATCAGCCCCAGCATTTT. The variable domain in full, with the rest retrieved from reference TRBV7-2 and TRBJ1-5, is GAGVSQSPSNKVTEKGKDVELRCDPISGHTALYWYRQSLGQGLEFLIYFQGNSAPDKSGLPSDRFSAERTGGSVSTLTIQRTQQEDSAVYLCASSLPGQGTVNQPQHFGDGTRLSIL.

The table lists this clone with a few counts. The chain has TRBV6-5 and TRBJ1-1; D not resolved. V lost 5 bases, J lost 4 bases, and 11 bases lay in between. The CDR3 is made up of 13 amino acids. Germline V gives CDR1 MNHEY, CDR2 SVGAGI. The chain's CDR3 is CASSPFPRTEAFF. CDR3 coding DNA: TGTGCCAGCAGTCCTTTCCCCCGCACTGAAGCTTTCTTT.

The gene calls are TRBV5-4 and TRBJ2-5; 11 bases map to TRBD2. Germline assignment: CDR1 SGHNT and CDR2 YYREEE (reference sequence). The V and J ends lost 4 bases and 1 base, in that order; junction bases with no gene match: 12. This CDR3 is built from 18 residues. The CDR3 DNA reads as TGTGCCAGCAGCCCGGGGGGTAGACTAGCGGGGCCCCAAGAGACCCAGTACTTC. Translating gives CASSPGGRLAGPQETQYF.

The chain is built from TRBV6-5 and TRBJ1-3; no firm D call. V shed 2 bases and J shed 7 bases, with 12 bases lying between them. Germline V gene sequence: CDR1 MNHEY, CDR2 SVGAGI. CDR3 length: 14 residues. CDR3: CASSYRGPTNTIYF. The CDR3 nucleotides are TGTGCCAGCAGTTACAGAGGCCCTACGAACACCATATATTTT.

The DNA of the CDR3 is TGTGCCAGCAGCTTGGAACCCCTAGTTGGCGGTGGGGATACGCAGTATTTT. Its translation is CASSLEPLVGGGDTQYF. The chain combines TRBV5-6 with TRBJ2-3; D is unresolved. V lost 0 bases, J lost 6 bases, and 20 bases lay in between. The germline CDR1 and CDR2 sequences are SGHDT and YYEEEE. The CDR3 sequence is 17 residues long.

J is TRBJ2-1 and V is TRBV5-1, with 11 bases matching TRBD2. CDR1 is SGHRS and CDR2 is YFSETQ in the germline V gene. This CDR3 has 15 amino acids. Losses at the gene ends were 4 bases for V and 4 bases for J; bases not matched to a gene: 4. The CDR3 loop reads CASSPGTSGYNEQFF. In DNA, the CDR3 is TGCGCCAGCAGCCCCGGGACTAGCGGTTACAATGAGCAGTTCTTC.

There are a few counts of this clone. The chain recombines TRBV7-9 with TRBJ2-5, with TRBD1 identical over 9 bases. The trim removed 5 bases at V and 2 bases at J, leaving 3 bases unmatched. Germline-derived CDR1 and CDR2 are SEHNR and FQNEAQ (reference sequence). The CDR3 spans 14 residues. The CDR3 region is CASSPGTGQETQYF. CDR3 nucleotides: TGTGCCAGCAGCCCCGGGACAGGGCAAGAGACCCAGTACTTC.

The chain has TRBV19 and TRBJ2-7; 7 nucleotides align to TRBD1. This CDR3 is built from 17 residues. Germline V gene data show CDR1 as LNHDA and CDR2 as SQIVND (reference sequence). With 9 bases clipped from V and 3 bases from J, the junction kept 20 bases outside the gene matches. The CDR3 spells CARIALHPGQPHYEQYF. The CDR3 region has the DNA TGTGCCAGAATCGCCCTTCACCCGGGACAGCCACACTACGAGCAGTACTTC.

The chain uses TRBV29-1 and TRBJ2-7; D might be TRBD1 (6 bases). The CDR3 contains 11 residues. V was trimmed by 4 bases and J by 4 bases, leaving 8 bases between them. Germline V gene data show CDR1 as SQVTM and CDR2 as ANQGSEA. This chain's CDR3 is CSVVQGYEQYF. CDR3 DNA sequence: TGCAGCGTTGTTCAGGGGTACGAGCAGTACTTC.

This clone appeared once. The CDR3 protein is CASSPDFTDTQYF. The CDR3 coding sequence is TGTGCCAGCTCACCGGACTTCACAGATACGCAGTATTTT. The chain combines TRBV18 with TRBJ2-3; TRBD2 might be the D (5 bases). Per germline, CDR1 KGHSH and CDR2 LQKENI. This CDR3 has 13 amino acids. The germline V and J ends were trimmed by 3 bases and 2 bases, with 6 bases remaining between them.

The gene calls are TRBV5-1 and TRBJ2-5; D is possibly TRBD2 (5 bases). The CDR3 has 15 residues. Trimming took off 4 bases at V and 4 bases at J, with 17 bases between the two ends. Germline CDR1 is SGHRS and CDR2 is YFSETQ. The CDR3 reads CASSPPRPGRETQYF. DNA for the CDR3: TGCGCCAGCAGCCCCCCGCGTCCGGGGAGAGAGACCCAGTACTTC.

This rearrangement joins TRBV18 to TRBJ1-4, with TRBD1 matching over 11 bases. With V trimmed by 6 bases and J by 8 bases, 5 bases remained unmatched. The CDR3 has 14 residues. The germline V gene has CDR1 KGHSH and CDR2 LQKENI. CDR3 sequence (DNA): TGTGCCAGCTCCGGGACAGGGGGTCTGGAAAAACTGTTTTTT. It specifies CASSGTGGLEKLFF.

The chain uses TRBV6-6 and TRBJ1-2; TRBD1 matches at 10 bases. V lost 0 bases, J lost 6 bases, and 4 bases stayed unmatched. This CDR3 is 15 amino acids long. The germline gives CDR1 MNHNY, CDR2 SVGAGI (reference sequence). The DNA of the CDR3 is TGTGCCAGCAGTTACTCGACAGGGGGCGCAGATGGCTACACCTTC. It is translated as CASSYSTGGADGYTF.

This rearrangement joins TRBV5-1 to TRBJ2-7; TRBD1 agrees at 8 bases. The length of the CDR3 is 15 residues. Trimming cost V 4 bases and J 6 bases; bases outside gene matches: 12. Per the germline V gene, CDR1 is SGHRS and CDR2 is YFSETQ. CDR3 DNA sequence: TGCGCCAGCAGCACCGGAACAGGGGGAAAGGGCGAGCAGTACTTC. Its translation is CASSTGTGGKGEQYF.

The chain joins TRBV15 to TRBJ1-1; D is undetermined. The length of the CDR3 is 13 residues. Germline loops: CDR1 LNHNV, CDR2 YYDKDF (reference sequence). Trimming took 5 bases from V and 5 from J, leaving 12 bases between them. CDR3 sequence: CATSRGLLTEAFF. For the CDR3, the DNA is TGTGCCACCAGCCGAGGACTTTTAACTGAAGCTTTCTTT.

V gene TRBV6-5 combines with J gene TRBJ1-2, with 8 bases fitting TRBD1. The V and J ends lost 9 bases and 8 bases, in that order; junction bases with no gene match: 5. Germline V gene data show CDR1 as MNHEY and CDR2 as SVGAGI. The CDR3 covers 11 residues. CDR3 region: CARGGTGGYTF. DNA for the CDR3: TGTGCCAGAGGGGGGACAGGCGGCTACACCTTC.